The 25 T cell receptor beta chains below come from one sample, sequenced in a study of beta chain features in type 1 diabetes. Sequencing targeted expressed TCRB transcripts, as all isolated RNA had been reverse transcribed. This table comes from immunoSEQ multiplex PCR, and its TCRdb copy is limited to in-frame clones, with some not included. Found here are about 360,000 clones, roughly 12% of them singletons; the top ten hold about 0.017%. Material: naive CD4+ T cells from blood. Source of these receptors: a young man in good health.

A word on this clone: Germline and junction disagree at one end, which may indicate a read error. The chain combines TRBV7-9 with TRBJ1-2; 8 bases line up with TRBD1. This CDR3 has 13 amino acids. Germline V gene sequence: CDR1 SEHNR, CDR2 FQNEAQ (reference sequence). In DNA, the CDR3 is TGTGCCAGCAGCCCGAGCGCCGGACAGGGAGCCCAATTC. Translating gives CASSPSAGQGAQF.

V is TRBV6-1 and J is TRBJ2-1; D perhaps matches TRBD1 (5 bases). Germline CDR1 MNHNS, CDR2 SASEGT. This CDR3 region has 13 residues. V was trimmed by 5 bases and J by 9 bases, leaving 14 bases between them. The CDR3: CASSPTGIGEQFF. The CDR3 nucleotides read TGTGCCAGCAGTCCCACAGGTATCGGTGAGCAGTTCTTC.

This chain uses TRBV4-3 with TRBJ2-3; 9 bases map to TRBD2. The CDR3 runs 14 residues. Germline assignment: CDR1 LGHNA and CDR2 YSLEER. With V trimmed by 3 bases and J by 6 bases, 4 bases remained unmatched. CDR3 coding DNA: TGCGCCAGCAGCCAGAGCGGGAGGAGCGATACGCAGTATTTT. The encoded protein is CASSQSGRSDTQYF.

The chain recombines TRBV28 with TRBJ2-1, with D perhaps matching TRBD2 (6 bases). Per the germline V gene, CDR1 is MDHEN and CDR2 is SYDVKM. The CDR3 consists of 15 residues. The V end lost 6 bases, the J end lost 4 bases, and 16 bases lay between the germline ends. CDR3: CASSWGVGGYNEQFF. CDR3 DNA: TGTGCCAGCAGCTGGGGGGTGGGTGGTTACAATGAGCAGTTCTTC.

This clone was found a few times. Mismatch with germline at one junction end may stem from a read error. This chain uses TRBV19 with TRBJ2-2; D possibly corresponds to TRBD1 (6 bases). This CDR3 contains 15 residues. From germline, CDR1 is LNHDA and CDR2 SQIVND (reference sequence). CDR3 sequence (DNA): TGTGCCAGTATCTTTAACAGGGAATCCACCTGGGAGCTGTTTTTT. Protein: CASIFNRESTWELFF.

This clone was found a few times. The CDR3 sequence is CASSVRTGASGNTIYF. In nucleotides, the CDR3 is TGTGCCAGCAGTGTCCGAACAGGGGCCTCTGGAAACACCATATATTTT. The chain employs TRBV28 and TRBJ1-3; 7 bases line up with TRBD1. The germline V gene encodes CDR1 MDHEN and CDR2 SYDVKM. Trimming removed 5 bases from V and 0 bases from J; junction bases left unmatched: 7. This CDR3 region has 16 residues.

As DNA, the CDR3 is TGTGCCAGCAGCGAATACCCGGGACAGGAAGGCTACACCTTC. It codes for CASSEYPGQEGYTF. This chain joins TRBV21-1 and TRBJ1-2; the D call of TRBD1 is as the table states it, not checked on the DNA. TRBV21-1 is termed a pseudogene. CDR3 size: 14 residues.

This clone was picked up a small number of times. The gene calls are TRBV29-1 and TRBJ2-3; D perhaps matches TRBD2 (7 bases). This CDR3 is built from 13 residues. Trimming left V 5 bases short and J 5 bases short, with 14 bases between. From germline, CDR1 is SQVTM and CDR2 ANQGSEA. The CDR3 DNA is TGCAGCGTTAGGGGGGGGGCCGGAGATACGCAGTATTTT. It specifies CSVRGGAGDTQYF.

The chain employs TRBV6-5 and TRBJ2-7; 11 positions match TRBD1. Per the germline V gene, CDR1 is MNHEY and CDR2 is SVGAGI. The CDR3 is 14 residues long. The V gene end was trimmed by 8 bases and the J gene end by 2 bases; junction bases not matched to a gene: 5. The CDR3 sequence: CASHLGQGAYEQYF. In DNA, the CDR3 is TGTGCCAGCCATTTGGGACAGGGGGCCTACGAGCAGTACTTC.

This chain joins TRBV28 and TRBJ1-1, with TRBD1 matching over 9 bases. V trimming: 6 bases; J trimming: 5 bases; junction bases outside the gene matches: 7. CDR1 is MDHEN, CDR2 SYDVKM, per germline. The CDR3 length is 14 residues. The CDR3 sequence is CASRRTGVLTEAFF. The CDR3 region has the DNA TGTGCCAGCAGGCGGACAGGGGTATTGACTGAAGCTTTCTTT.

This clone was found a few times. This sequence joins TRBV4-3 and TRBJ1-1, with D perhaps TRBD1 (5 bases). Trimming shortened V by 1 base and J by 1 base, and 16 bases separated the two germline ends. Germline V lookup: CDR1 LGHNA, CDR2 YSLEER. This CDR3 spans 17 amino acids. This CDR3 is CASSQALQGSGNTEAFF. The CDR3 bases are TGCGCCAGCAGCCAAGCACTGCAGGGATCCGGGAACACTGAAGCTTTCTTT.

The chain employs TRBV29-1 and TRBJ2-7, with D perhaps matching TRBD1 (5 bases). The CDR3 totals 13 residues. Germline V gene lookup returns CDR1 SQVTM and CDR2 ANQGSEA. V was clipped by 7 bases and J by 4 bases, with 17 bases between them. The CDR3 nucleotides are TGCAGCGCCGGCAGGGTGCAGGGATACGAGCAGTACTTC. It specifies CSAGRVQGYEQYF.

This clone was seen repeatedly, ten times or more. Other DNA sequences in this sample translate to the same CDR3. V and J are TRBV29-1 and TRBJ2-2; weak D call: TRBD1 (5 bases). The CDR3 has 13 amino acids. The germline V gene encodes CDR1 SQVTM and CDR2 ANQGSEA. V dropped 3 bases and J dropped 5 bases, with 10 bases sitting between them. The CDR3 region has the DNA TGCAGCGTTGATCTGGCAGGGACCGGGGAGCTGTTTTTT. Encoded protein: CSVDLAGTGELFF.

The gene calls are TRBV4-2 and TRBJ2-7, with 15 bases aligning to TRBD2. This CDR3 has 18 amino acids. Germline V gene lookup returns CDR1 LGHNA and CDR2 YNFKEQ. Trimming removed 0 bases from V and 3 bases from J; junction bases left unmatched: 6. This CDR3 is CASSQDGTSGRTGYEQYF. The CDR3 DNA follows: TGTGCCAGCAGCCAAGACGGGACTAGCGGGAGGACGGGCTACGAGCAGTACTTC.

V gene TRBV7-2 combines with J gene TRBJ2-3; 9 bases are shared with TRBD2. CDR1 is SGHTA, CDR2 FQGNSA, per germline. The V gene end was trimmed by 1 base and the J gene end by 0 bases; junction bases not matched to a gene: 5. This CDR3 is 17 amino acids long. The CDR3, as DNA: TGTGCCAGCAGCTTAGGAAGCACTAGCGGGAGCACAGATACGCAGTATTTT. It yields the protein CASSLGSTSGSTDTQYF.

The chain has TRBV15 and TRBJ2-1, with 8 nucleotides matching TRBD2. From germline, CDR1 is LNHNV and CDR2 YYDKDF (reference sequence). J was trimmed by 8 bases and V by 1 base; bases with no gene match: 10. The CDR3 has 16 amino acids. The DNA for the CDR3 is TGTGCCACCAGCAGAGGAGGCCTAGCGGGCTGGGATGAGCAGTTCTTC. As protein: CATSRGGLAGWDEQFF.

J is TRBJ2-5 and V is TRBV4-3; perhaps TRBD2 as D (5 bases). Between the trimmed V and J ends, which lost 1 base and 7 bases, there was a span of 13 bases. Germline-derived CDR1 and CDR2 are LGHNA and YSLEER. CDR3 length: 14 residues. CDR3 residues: CASSQGPGMGTQYF. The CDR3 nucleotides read TGCGCCAGCAGCCAAGGCCCGGGAATGGGGACCCAGTACTTC.

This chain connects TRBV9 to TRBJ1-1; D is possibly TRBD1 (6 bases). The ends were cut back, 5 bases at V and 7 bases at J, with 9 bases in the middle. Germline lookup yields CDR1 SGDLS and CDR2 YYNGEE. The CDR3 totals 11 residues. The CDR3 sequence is CASSSQGEAFF. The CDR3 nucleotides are TGTGCCAGCAGTTCACAGGGTGAAGCTTTCTTT.

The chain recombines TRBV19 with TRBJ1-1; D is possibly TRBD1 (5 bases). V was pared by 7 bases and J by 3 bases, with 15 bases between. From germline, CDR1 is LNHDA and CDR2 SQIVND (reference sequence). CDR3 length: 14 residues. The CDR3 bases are TGTGCCAGTACCGCGGACATATCGGACACTGAAGCTTTCTTT. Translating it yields CASTADISDTEAFF.

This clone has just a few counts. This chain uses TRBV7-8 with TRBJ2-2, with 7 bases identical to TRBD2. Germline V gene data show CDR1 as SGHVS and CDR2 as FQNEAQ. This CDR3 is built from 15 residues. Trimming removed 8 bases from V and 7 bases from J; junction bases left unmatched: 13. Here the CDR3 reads CASRWGGSRVGELFF. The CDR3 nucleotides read TGTGCCAGCCGTTGGGGGGGGTCTCGGGTCGGGGAGCTGTTTTTT.

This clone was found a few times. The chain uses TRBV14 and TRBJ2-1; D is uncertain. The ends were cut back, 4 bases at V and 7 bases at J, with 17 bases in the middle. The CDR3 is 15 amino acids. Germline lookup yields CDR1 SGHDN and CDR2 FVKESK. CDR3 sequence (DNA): TGTGCCAGCAGCCTCTCGGGTTCCATGTCAAATGAGCAGTTCTTC. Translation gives CASSLSGSMSNEQFF.

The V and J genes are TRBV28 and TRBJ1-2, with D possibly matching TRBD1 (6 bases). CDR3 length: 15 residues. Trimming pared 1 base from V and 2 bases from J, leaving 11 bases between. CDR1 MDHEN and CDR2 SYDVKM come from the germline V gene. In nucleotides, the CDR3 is TGTGCCAGCAGTTTATCCCGGACAGAAAACTATGGCTACACCTTC. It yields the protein CASSLSRTENYGYTF.

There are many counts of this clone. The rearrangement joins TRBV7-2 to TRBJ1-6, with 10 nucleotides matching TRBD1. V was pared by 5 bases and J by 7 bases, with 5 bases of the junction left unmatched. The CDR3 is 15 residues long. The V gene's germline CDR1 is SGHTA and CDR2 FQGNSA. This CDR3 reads CASSTPGQGNSPLHF. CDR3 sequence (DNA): TGTGCCAGCAGCACACCGGGACAGGGGAATTCACCCCTCCACTTT.

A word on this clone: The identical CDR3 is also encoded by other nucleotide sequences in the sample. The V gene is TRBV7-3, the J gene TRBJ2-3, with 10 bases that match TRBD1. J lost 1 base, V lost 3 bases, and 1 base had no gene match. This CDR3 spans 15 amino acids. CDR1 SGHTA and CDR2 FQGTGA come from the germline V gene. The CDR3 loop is CASSFGQGGTDTQYF. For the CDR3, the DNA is TGTGCCAGCAGCTTTGGACAGGGGGGCACAGATACGCAGTATTTT.

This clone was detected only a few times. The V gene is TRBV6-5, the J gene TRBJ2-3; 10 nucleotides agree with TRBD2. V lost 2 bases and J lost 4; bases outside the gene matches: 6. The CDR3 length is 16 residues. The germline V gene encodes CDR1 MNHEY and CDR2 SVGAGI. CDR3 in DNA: TGTGCCAGCAGTTACGACAGACTAGCGGGCGCAGATACGCAGTATTTT. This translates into CASSYDRLAGADTQYF.